This T cell receptor beta chain was sequenced for a study of cytomegalovirus exposure and HLA in healthy donors. Study-wide results and caveats: Trimming of TCR beta V- and J-genes showed a link, identified in a later analysis, to a missense DCLRE1C variant.

The ends lost 5 bases at V and 8 bases at J; junction bases unmatched: 6. The CDR3 contains 15 residues. Germline V gene data show CDR1 as SGHAT and CDR2 as FQNNGV. A remark on this clone: What it binds is unknown.

Vbeta (60) and Jbeta (13) primers were used in the PCR. The repertoire was sequenced with immunoSEQ multiplex PCR; TCRdb's copy has only in-frame clones and lacks some. The sample holds about 120,000 clones, about three quarters seen once. What was sequenced was PBMCs. The TCR originated in a woman aged 55-70 years in good health and CMV-seropositive. The chain joins TRBV11-2 to TRBJ2-1, with 13 bases aligning to TRBD2. In DNA, the CDR3 is TGTGCCAGCAGCCTTGGACTAGCGGGAGCATATGAGCAGTTCTTC. This sequence encodes CASSLGLAGAYEQFF.